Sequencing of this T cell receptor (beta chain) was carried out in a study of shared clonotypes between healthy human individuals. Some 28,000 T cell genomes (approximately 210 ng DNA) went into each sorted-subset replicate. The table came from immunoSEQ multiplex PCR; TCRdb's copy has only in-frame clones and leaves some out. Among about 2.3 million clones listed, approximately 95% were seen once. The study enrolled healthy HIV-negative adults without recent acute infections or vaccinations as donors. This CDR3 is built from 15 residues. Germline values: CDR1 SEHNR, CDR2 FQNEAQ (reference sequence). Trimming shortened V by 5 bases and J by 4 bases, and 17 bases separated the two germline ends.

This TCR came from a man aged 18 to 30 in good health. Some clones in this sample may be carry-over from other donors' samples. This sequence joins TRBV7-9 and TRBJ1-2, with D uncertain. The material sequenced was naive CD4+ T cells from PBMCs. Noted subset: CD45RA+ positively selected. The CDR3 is CASSAWGNIPYGYTF. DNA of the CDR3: TGTGCCAGCAGCGCCTGGGGAAACATACCCTATGGCTACACCTTC. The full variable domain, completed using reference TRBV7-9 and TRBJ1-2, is DTGVSQNPRHKITKRGQNVTFRCDPISEHNRLYWYRQTLGQGPEFLTYFQNEAQLEKSRLLSDRFSAERPKGSFSTLEIQRTEQGDSAMYLCASSAWGNIPYGYTFGSGTRLTVV.